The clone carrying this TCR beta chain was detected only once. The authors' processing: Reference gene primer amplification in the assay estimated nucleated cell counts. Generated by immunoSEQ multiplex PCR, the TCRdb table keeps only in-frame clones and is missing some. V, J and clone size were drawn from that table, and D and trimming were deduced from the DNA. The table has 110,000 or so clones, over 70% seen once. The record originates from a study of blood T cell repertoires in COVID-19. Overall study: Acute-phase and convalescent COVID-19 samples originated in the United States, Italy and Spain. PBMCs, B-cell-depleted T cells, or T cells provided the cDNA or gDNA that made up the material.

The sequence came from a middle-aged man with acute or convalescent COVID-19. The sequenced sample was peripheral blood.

This CDR3 reads CASSIGTAFGYTF. CDR3 nucleotides: TGTGCCAGCAGCATAGGGACTGCCTTTGGATACACCTTC. The V call is TRBV27, the J call TRBJ1-2; possible D gene TRBD1, 5 bases. Per germline, CDR1 MNHEY and CDR2 SMNVEV (reference sequence). This CDR3 has 13 residues. The ends were cut back, 6 bases at V and 11 bases at J, with 19 bases in the middle.